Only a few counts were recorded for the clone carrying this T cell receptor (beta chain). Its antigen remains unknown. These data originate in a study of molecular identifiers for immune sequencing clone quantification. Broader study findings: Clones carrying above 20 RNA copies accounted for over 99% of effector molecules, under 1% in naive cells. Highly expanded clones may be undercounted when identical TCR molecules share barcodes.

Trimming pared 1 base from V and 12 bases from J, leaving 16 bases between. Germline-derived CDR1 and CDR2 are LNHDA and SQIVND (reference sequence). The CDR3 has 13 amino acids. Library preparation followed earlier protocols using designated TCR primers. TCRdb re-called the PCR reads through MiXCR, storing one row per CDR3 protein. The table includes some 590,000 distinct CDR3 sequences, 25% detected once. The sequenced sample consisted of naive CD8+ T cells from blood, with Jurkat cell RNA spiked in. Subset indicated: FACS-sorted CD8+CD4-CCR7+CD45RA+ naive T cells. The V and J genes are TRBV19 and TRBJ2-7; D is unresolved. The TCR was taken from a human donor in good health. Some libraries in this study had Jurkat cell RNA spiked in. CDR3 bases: TGTGCCAGTAGTATAGTTTTGGGGAACCCGGTGTACTTC. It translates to CASSIVLGNPVYF.